This entry lists 5 T cell receptor beta chains sequenced from one sample in a study of T cells after somatic rescue of genetic block. The method was immunoSEQ multiplex PCR; TCRdb's version includes in-frame clones alone and lacks a portion of them. The sample has 68,000 or so clones, 85% to 95% seen once; the top ten hold around 3%. What was sequenced was peripheral blood mononuclear cells (PBMCs). The receptors come from a man in his forties.

The rearrangement links TRBV21-1 to TRBJ2-3; the table gives TRBD1 as D, unverified against the DNA. TRBV21-1 is assigned pseudogene status. CDR3 length equals 15 residues. The CDR3 sequence: CASPIEQGLVGTQYF. CDR3 nucleotides: TGTGCCAGCCCGATCGAACAGGGTTTGGTGGGTACGCAGTATTTT.

The rearrangement links TRBV5-1 to TRBJ1-1; a weak D match, TRBD1 (6 bases). Germline lookup yields CDR1 SGHRS and CDR2 YFSETQ. This CDR3 spans 15 amino acids. V was shortened by 3 bases and J by 0 bases, with 12 bases between the two germline ends. In nucleotides, the CDR3 is TGCGCCAGCAGCTCCACGGACAGCCTGAACACTGAAGCTTTCTTT. It translates to CASSSTDSLNTEAFF. Together with reference TRBV5-1 and TRBJ1-1, the CDR3 gives the full variable domain: KAGVTQTPRYLIKTRGQQVTLSCSPISGHRSVSWYQQTPGQGLQFLFEYFSETQRNKGNFPGRFSGRQFSNSRSEMNVSTLELGDSALYLCASSSTDSLNTEAFFGQGTRLTVV.

This clone was detected a few times. This rearrangement joins TRBV9 to TRBJ1-1; D remains unclear. This CDR3 comprises 15 residues. Germline loops: CDR1 SGDLS, CDR2 YYNGEE. V gave up 4 bases and J gave up 1 base, with 14 bases separating them. The CDR3: CASSIDGKGNTEAFF. For the CDR3, the DNA is TGTGCCAGCAGCATAGACGGGAAGGGGAACACTGAAGCTTTCTTT.

The V and J genes are TRBV5-1 and TRBJ2-1; the match to TRBD2 covers 15 bases. The CDR3 is 17 amino acids. The germline CDR1 and CDR2 sequences are SGHRS and YFSETQ. V gave up 2 bases and J gave up 7 bases; unmatched junction bases: 7. The CDR3: CASSFVGTSGRWNEQFF. CDR3 nucleotides: TGCGCCAGCAGCTTCGTTGGGACTAGCGGGAGGTGGAATGAGCAGTTCTTC.

The chain carries TRBV28 and TRBJ2-7; no definite D call. The germline V gene encodes CDR1 MDHEN and CDR2 SYDVKM. The CDR3 totals 14 residues. Between the trimmed V and J ends, which lost 0 bases and 3 bases, there was a span of 9 bases. This chain's CDR3 is CASSLWQMDYEQYF. The CDR3 coding sequence is TGTGCCAGCAGTTTATGGCAGATGGACTACGAGCAGTACTTC.